What follows are 25 T cell receptor beta chains derived from one specimen sequenced in a study of post-analysis software for immune sequencing data. Each TCR beta cDNA library carried unique molecular identifiers. One entry per CDR3 protein, called by TCRdb with MiXCR from the PCR reads. Of around 440,000 distinct CDR3 sequences in the sample, 45% were seen once. Findings and limits, study-wide: With TRBV5-6, TRBV5-1 and TRBV20-1 included, about five TRBV segments were more frequent in patients than in controls.

For these receptors, no antigen is known. The source material was blood. The receptors derive from a girl aged 10 to 17 with multiple sclerosis.

This sequence joins TRBV20-1 and TRBJ1-2, with a tentative D call TRBD1 (6 bases). The CDR3 length is 15 residues. V lost 4 bases and J lost 7, with 22 bases in between. Looked up from germline, CDR1 is DFQATT and CDR2 is SNEGSKA (reference sequence). CDR3: CSATDRARGSGGYTF. In DNA, the CDR3 is TGCAGTGCTACAGATAGGGCCAGGGGATCGGGTGGCTACACCTTC.

This clonotype came up many times. The genes are TRBV7-9 and TRBJ2-5; TRBD2 might be the D (6 bases). The V end was cut by 2 bases, the J end by 2 bases, with 9 bases between. CDR1 is SEHNR, CDR2 FQNEAQ, per germline (reference sequence). This CDR3 has 14 residues. The CDR3 nucleotides read TGTGCCAGCAGCTTATCGGCGGGACAAGAGACCCAGTACTTC. Translating it yields CASSLSAGQETQYF. Complete variable domain (other parts from reference TRBV7-9 and TRBJ2-5): DTGVSQNPRHKITKRGQNVTFRCDPISEHNRLYWYRQTLGQGPEFLTYFQNEAQLEKSRLLSDRFSAERPKGSFSTLEIQRTEQGDSAMYLCASSLSAGQETQYFGPGTRLLVL.

There are a few counts of this clonotype. This chain's CDR3 is CSARIGGRKSSYNEQFF. The CDR3 DNA sequence: TGCAGTGCTAGAATTGGGGGACGGAAAAGCTCCTACAATGAGCAGTTCTTC. This chain uses TRBV20-1 with TRBJ2-1, with D perhaps TRBD1 or TRBD2 (5 bases each). The CDR3 runs 17 residues. Germline CDR1 reads DFQATT; CDR2 reads SNEGSKA (reference sequence). Trimming cost V 2 bases and J 0 bases, with 17 bases left between them.

V gene TRBV20-1 combines with J gene TRBJ2-7; 7 bases are a match to TRBD1. The DNA end lines up better with TRBJ2-5; the J call may be wrong. CDR1 is DFQATT, CDR2 SNEGSKA, per germline (reference sequence). The CDR3 length is 16 residues. The CDR3 DNA follows: TGCAGTGCTAGAGTCCTGGAGACAGGGTGGTCAGAGACCCAGTACTTC. It encodes CSARVLETGWSETQYF.

The J gene is TRBJ2-1, the V gene TRBV11-2, with a weak D call TRBD1 (5 bases). From germline, CDR1 is SGHAT and CDR2 FQNNGV. There are 14 residues in the CDR3. V lost 4 bases and J lost 8, with 15 bases in between. The CDR3 sequence is CASSSTRVGDEQFF. DNA of the CDR3: TGTGCCAGCAGCTCAACCAGGGTTGGCGATGAGCAGTTCTTC.

DNA for the CDR3: TGTGCCAGCAGACCCGGACAGGGACGGGGTCAGCCCCAGCATTTT. Its translation is CASRPGQGRGQPQHF. The V and J genes are TRBV12-3 or TRBV12-4 and TRBJ1-5, with 8 bases fitting TRBD1. The CDR3 has 15 amino acids. V dropped 6 bases and J dropped 6; count of bases not matched to a gene: 10.

The chain recombines TRBV5-4 with TRBJ2-1, with 12 bases lining up with TRBD2. Per germline, CDR1 SGHNT and CDR2 YYREEE (reference sequence). Trimming at V came to 4 bases and at J to 8 bases, leaving 10 bases not matched to a gene. The CDR3 extends over 16 amino acids. CDR3 sequence: CASSPGLAGGQDEQFF. The CDR3 DNA follows: TGTGCCAGCAGCCCCGGTCTAGCGGGAGGGCAGGATGAGCAGTTCTTC.

This chain links TRBV10-2 with TRBJ1-1; D unresolved. The CDR3 totals 14 residues. Trimming stripped 2 bases from V and 5 bases from J, with 12 bases between. CDR1 and CDR2 (germline): WSHSY, SAAADI. CDR3 amino acids: CASSEGRGRTEAFF. The CDR3 nucleotides are TGCGCCAGCAGTGAGGGAAGAGGGAGGACTGAAGCTTTCTTT.

This clonotype appeared a few times. In nucleotides, the CDR3 is TGTGCCAGCAGCCGAGCCGGGCTAGCGGGAGTCGAGCAGTACTTC. Translating it yields CASSRAGLAGVEQYF. This sequence joins TRBV12-3 or TRBV12-4 and TRBJ2-7; 10 positions agree with TRBD2. The V and J ends lost 6 bases and 6 bases, in that order; junction bases with no gene match: 11. This CDR3 has 15 residues.

This rearrangement joins TRBV5-1 to TRBJ2-3; 7 nucleotides line up with TRBD1. The CDR3 extends over 12 amino acids. Germline loops: CDR1 SGHRS, CDR2 YFSETQ. The trim removed 4 bases at V and 4 bases at J, leaving 0 bases unmatched. The CDR3 here is CASSTGADTQYF. In DNA form, the CDR3 reads TGCGCCAGCAGCACAGGGGCAGATACGCAGTATTTT.

The chain has TRBV12-3 or TRBV12-4 and TRBJ2-1; 10 nucleotides align to TRBD2. V trimming: 5 bases; J trimming: 10 bases; junction bases outside the gene matches: 8. This CDR3 has 14 residues. CDR3 nucleotides: TGTGCCAGCAGTCTCCTTTTAGCGGGAGGAGAGCAGTTCTTC. This encodes CASSLLLAGGEQFF.

V is TRBV7-3 and J is TRBJ2-3; D perhaps matches TRBD1 (5 bases). CDR1 and CDR2 from the germline V gene are SGHTA and FQGTGA. Trimming left V 5 bases short and J 4 bases short, with 13 bases between. The CDR3 covers 14 residues. As DNA, the CDR3 is TGTGCCAGCAGCCGCTCGGACAAACCAGATACGCAGTATTTT. It is translated as CASSRSDKPDTQYF.

The chain is built from TRBV27 and TRBJ2-7; 7 bases line up with TRBD2. V lost 6 bases to trimming and J lost 3 bases; unmatched junction nucleotides: 14. The CDR3 has 16 residues. In germline, CDR1 is MNHEY, CDR2 SMNVEV (reference sequence). The CDR3 sequence: CASSGYLAGERYEQYF. The CDR3 DNA reads TGTGCCAGCAGCGGCTACTTGGCGGGAGAACGCTACGAGCAGTACTTC.

This clonotype occurred many times. The chain is built from TRBV29-1 and TRBJ2-3; perhaps D is TRBD1 or TRBD2 (6 bases each). The V and J ends lost 3 bases and 6 bases respectively, with 10 bases between them. CDR1 SQVTM and CDR2 ANQGSEA come from the germline V gene. CDR3 length: 12 residues. The CDR3 nucleotides are TGCAGCGTTGACACGGGGGCGGATACGCAGTATTTT. Translation gives CSVDTGADTQYF.

CDR3 region: CASKEGLPYEQYF. CDR3 nucleotide sequence: TGTGCCAGCAAAGAAGGGTTGCCCTACGAGCAGTACTTC. The V call is TRBV2, the J call TRBJ2-7; D is ambiguous. Germline-derived CDR1 and CDR2 are SNHLY and FYNNEI. V dropped 7 bases and J dropped 2 bases, with 12 bases sitting between them. This CDR3 is 13 amino acids long. The entire variable domain, with the rest obtained from reference TRBV2 and TRBJ2-7, is as follows: EPEVTQTPSHQVTQMGQEVILRCVPISNHLYFYWYRQILGQKVEFLVSFYNNEISEKSEIFDDQFSVERPDGSNFTLKIRSTKLEDSAMYFCASKEGLPYEQYFGPGTRLTVT.

This clonotype was seen only a few times. The rearrangement uses TRBV20-1 and TRBJ2-7; 10 nucleotides agree with TRBD2. Germline CDR1 is DFQATT and CDR2 is SNEGSKA (reference sequence). CDR3 length: 13 amino acids. Trimming removed 2 bases from V and 4 bases from J; junction bases left unmatched: 2. As DNA, the CDR3 is TGCAGTGCTAGACTAGCGGGAGTGTACGAGCAGTACTTC. Amino acid sequence: CSARLAGVYEQYF.

This clonotype occurred many times. This chain uses TRBV29-1 with TRBJ2-5; D is undetermined. Germline CDR1 and CDR2: SQVTM and ANQGSEA. The germline V and J ends were trimmed by 3 bases and 4 bases, with 9 bases remaining between them. The CDR3 has 12 residues. CDR3 in amino acids: CSVDRGRETQYF. CDR3 bases: TGCAGCGTTGACAGAGGCCGAGAGACCCAGTACTTC.

This clonotype was seen a single time. The rearrangement joins TRBV5-1 to TRBJ2-4; 7 nucleotides match TRBD2. The assigned J gene may be wrong: the sequence end matches TRBJ2-7 better. The CDR3 extends over 17 amino acids. Germline V gives CDR1 SGHRS, CDR2 YFSETQ. The CDR3 nucleotides are TGCGCCAGCAGCGGAGGTAGCGGGCCCCCAGCCTTTTACGAGCAGTACTTC. Amino acid sequence: CASSGGSGPPAFYEQYF.

The chain links TRBV6-5 to TRBJ1-2, with 11 bases lining up with TRBD1. Looked up from germline, CDR1 is MNHEY and CDR2 is SVGAGI. Germline trimming cut 6 bases from V and 7 bases from J; bases unmatched to any gene: 4. The CDR3 loop spans 13 amino acids. The CDR3 reads CASRDRGRAGYTF. DNA for the CDR3: TGTGCCAGCAGGGACAGGGGGCGCGCTGGCTACACCTTC.

This clonotype was detected a few times. This rearrangement joins TRBV10-3 to TRBJ1-2, with D possibly TRBD1 on 5 matching bases. The CDR3 contains 13 residues. The germline V gene has CDR1 ENHRY and CDR2 SYGVKD. V was pared by 3 bases and J by 5 bases, with 10 bases between. The CDR3 is CAISDSGGYGYTF. DNA of the CDR3: TGTGCCATCAGTGACTCGGGGGGGTATGGCTACACCTTC.

J is TRBJ1-1 and V is TRBV12-3 or TRBV12-4; D is unclear. The CDR3 spans 14 residues. V was shortened by 2 bases and J by 2 bases, with 9 bases between the two germline ends. CDR3 loop: CASSLLEGNTEAFF. The CDR3 DNA is TGTGCCAGCAGTTTATTGGAGGGCAACACTGAAGCTTTCTTT.

Worth noting for this clonotype: At one boundary the junction diverges from the germline segment, which might be a read error. The chain links TRBV12-3 or TRBV12-4 to TRBJ2-5; maybe TRBD2 (6 bases). CDR3 length: 15 amino acids. In nucleotides, the CDR3 is TGTGCCAGCTCCCCCGGGAGTGGTGCCCGGGAGACCCTGTACTTC. This codes for CASSPGSGARETLYF.

This clonotype was detected only a few times. V and J are TRBV7-2 and TRBJ1-1; D gene uncertain. Germline CDR1 reads SGHTA; CDR2 reads FQGNSA. This CDR3 region has 13 residues. With 0 bases removed from V and 5 bases from J, the gap between germline ends came to 7 bases. The CDR3 protein is CASSLAAGTEAFF. The CDR3 DNA is TGTGCCAGCAGCTTAGCGGCTGGAACTGAAGCTTTCTTT.

In regard to this clonotype: Since a much larger clone is just one base distant, this may be a read error. The chain is built from TRBV5-1 and TRBJ2-7, with D tentatively TRBD1 (6 bases). The DNA end lines up better with TRBJ2-5; the J call may be wrong. CDR1 and CDR2 (germline): SGHRS, YFSETQ. The CDR3 is made up of 16 amino acids. CDR3 coding DNA: TGCGCCAACAGCTTGATCTACAGGGATCTTAGGGAGACCCAGTACTTC. Encoded protein: CANSLIYRDLRETQYF.

The genes are TRBV28 and TRBJ2-7, with 8 bases identical to TRBD2. This CDR3 has 16 residues. J lost 4 bases, V lost 5 bases, and 13 bases had no gene match. The germline gives CDR1 MDHEN, CDR2 SYDVKM. In DNA, the CDR3 is TGTGCCAGCAGTCCACTGGCAGGACTAGCAGATTACGAGCAGTACTTC. Encoded protein: CASSPLAGLADYEQYF.